The entry below gives a single T cell receptor beta chain sequence along with its context. The data were taken from a study of identical twins' blood T cells. CDR3 size: 14 residues. Germline V CDR1 and CDR2: MNHNS, SASEGT. The V end was cut by 7 bases, the J end by 7 bases, with 17 bases between. One entry per CDR3 protein, called by TCRdb with MiXCR from the 5' RACE reads. The repertoire holds roughly 340,000 distinct CDR3 sequences, over 25% seen once, with around 5.6% in the top ten. The rearrangement links TRBV6-1 to TRBJ1-5; unclear D gene. The source material was PBMCs. The receptor was derived from a woman between 18 and 50 years old in good health. The CDR3 region has the DNA TGTGCCAGCACCATAGGCGGGGTTAACCAGCCCCAGCATTTT. It yields the protein CASTIGGVNQPQHF.